This T cell receptor (beta chain) was identified in a study of cytomegalovirus exposure and HLA in healthy donors. PCR was performed using 60 Vbeta and 13 Jbeta primers. Libraries were prepared by immunoSEQ multiplex PCR; TCRdb keeps only in-frame clonotypes and omits some of them. The sample shows fewer than 200,000 clones, approximately 80% of them seen only once. Study-wide results and limits: A few of the chains that were CMV-associated were confirmed in vitro to be specific for CMV antigens. Altogether, around 160 TCR beta chains were recorded as cytomegalovirus-associated.

Trimming left V 2 bases short and J 4 bases short, with 8 bases between. Germline values: CDR1 MNHEY, CDR2 SMNVEV (reference sequence). The CDR3 consists of 13 residues. Unrecorded immune exposure was likely among donors, who were nominally healthy when sampled. Concerning this clone: Its antigen is as yet unknown.

The source of this sequence is a female donor in good health and CMV-seronegative. The gene calls are TRBV27 and TRBJ1-1, with D perhaps matching TRBD1 (5 bases). Sample: PBMCs. The CDR3 loop reads CASSLSGATEAFF. The CDR3 DNA follows: TGTGCCAGCAGTTTAAGCGGGGCCACTGAAGCTTTCTTT.